This TCR beta chain was captured by sequencing in a study of technical replicates of blood from a handful of donors. The CDR3 loop spans 15 amino acids. CDR1 KGHSH and CDR2 LQKENI come from the germline V gene. Trimming left V 3 bases short and J 5 bases short, with 14 bases between. Profiling relied on immunoSEQ multiplex PCR, and the TCRdb table lists in-frame clones only, not all of them. In the table there are under 55,000 clones, more than 95% of which are singletons. The TCR originated in a human donor in good health. This chain uses TRBV18 with TRBJ1-5; no firm D call. The sequenced sample was T cells isolated from PBMCs. In nucleotides, the CDR3 is TGTGCCAGCTCACCGCCCACCCTGGGCGATCAGCCCCAGCATTTT. Its protein product is CASSPPTLGDQPQHF.